This is a list of T cell receptor beta chains from one sample in a study of control samples from healthy donors and cancer patients. TCRdb's copy holds only in-frame clones and misses some; the assay was immunoSEQ multiplex PCR. This table has 84,000 or so clones, around 92% appearing once. The sample taken for sequencing was blood. Receptors originate from a man younger than 45 in good health. CDR3s include the opening cysteine and the closing phenylalanine or tryptophan. Each record gives: CDR3 protein, CDR3 DNA, V gene, D gene, clone size, J gene. The D gene is left open where the match is weak. Only part of the rows carry a size: once, few, many, or a class if the clone is expanded.

CDR3 protein: CASSPGGTGNTIYF
CDR3 DNA: TGTGCCAGCAGCCCCGGGGGAACTGGAAACACCATATATTTT
V gene: TRBV9
D gene: -
clone size: -
J gene: TRBJ1-3

CDR3 protein: CASSRSEVQGNEQFF
CDR3 DNA: TGTGCCAGCAGTCGGTCGGAGGTCCAAGGGAATGAGCAGTTCTTC
V gene: TRBV3-1/TRBV3-2
D gene: -
clone size: -
J gene: TRBJ2-1

CDR3 protein: CASSRETGMNYGYTF
CDR3 DNA: TGTGCCAGCAGTAGAGAGACAGGGATGAACTATGGCTACACCTTC
V gene: TRBV6-5
D gene: TRBD1
clone size: -
J gene: TRBJ1-2

CDR3 protein: CASSLETGLYNEQFF
CDR3 DNA: TGTGCCAGCAGCTTAGAGACAGGCCTCTATAATGAGCAGTTCTTC
V gene: TRBV7-8
D gene: -
clone size: -
J gene: TRBJ2-1

CDR3 protein: CSVEIRVGAYNEQFF
CDR3 DNA: TGCAGCGTTGAAATCCGGGTAGGGGCCTACAATGAGCAGTTCTTC
V gene: TRBV29-1
D gene: -
clone size: -
J gene: TRBJ2-1

CDR3 protein: CASSLLAGGLGELFF
CDR3 DNA: TGTGCCAGCAGCCTACTAGCGGGGGGTCTCGGGGAGCTGTTTTTT
V gene: TRBV6-4
D gene: TRBD2
clone size: -
J gene: TRBJ2-2

CDR3 protein: CASSEYGTEAFF
CDR3 DNA: TGTGCCAGCAGTGAATACGGGACTGAAGCTTTCTTT
V gene: TRBV25-1
D gene: -
clone size: -
J gene: TRBJ1-1

CDR3 protein: CASSPRAASSYEQYF
CDR3 DNA: TGTGCCAGCAGTCCGCGGGCGGCGAGCTCCTACGAGCAGTACTTC
V gene: TRBV6-6
D gene: -
clone size: -
J gene: TRBJ2-7

CDR3 protein: CASSQAGTGTYEQYF
CDR3 DNA: TGTGCCAGCAGCCAAGCCGGGACAGGGACCTACGAGCAGTACTTC
V gene: TRBV11-2
D gene: TRBD1
clone size: -
J gene: TRBJ2-7

CDR3 protein: CASSPGGGRNTEAFF
CDR3 DNA: TGTGCCAGCAGCCCGGGAGGAGGGAGAAACACTGAAGCTTTCTTT
V gene: TRBV7-8
D gene: -
clone size: -
J gene: TRBJ1-1

CDR3 protein: CASSPKSGQEQFF
CDR3 DNA: TGTGCCAGCAGCCCTAAATCCGGACAGGAGCAGTTCTTC
V gene: TRBV7-3
D gene: -
clone size: -
J gene: TRBJ2-1

CDR3 protein: CASSPTFSGAYNEQFF
CDR3 DNA: TGTGCCAGCAGCCCCACGTTTTCAGGGGCGTACAATGAGCAGTTCTTC
V gene: TRBV3-1/TRBV3-2
D gene: -
clone size: -
J gene: TRBJ2-1

CDR3 protein: CASSSFGKRGHEQYF
CDR3 DNA: TGTGCCAGCAGTTCATTCGGGAAACGGGGCCACGAGCAGTACTTC
V gene: TRBV28
D gene: -
clone size: -
J gene: TRBJ2-7

CDR3 protein: CASSVVLDTGELFF
CDR3 DNA: TGTGCCAGCAGCGTAGTCCTGGACACCGGGGAGCTGTTTTTT
V gene: TRBV9
D gene: -
clone size: -
J gene: TRBJ2-2

CDR3 protein: CASRQGLDQPQHF
CDR3 DNA: TGTGCCAGTAGACAGGGATTGGATCAGCCCCAGCATTTT
V gene: TRBV19
D gene: -
clone size: once
J gene: TRBJ1-5

CDR3 protein: CASSLAGAFTDTQYF
CDR3 DNA: TGTGCCAGCAGCTTGGCGGGGGCTTTCACAGATACGCAGTATTTT
V gene: TRBV5-8
D gene: -
clone size: -
J gene: TRBJ2-3

CDR3 protein: CASGLTGHGYTF
CDR3 DNA: TGTGCTAGTGGTTTGACAGGTCATGGCTACACCTTC
V gene: TRBV12-5
D gene: -
clone size: -
J gene: TRBJ1-2

CDR3 protein: CASSLGRGAFF
CDR3 DNA: TGTGCCAGCAGTTTGGGACGAGGTGCTTTCTTT
V gene: TRBV28
D gene: -
clone size: -
J gene: TRBJ1-1

CDR3 protein: CASSLTGTGGNEQYF
CDR3 DNA: TGCGCCAGCAGCCTTACCGGGACAGGGGGTAACGAGCAGTACTTC
V gene: TRBV5-1
D gene: TRBD1
clone size: -
J gene: TRBJ2-7

CDR3 protein: CASSTDIPEGYTF
CDR3 DNA: TGTGCCAGCAGCACGGACATTCCGGAAGGCTACACCTTC
V gene: TRBV28
D gene: -
clone size: -
J gene: TRBJ1-2

CDR3 protein: CASSPPGEEKLFF
CDR3 DNA: TGTGCCAGCAGCCCGCCAGGGGAGGAAAAACTGTTTTTT
V gene: TRBV12-3/TRBV12-4
D gene: -
clone size: -
J gene: TRBJ1-4

CDR3 protein: CAWFYRGQTYGYTF
CDR3 DNA: TGTGCCTGGTTTTACAGGGGACAGACCTATGGCTACACCTTC
V gene: TRBV30
D gene: TRBD1
clone size: -
J gene: TRBJ1-2

CDR3 protein: CASSQDRVGGSWYEQYF
CDR3 DNA: TGCGCCAGCAGCCAAGACAGGGTGGGAGGGAGCTGGTACGAGCAGTACTTC
V gene: TRBV4-1
D gene: TRBD2
clone size: -
J gene: TRBJ2-7

CDR3 protein: CASSPGSGSNQPQHF
CDR3 DNA: TGTGCCAGCTCACCAGGGTCTGGTAGCAATCAGCCCCAGCATTTT
V gene: TRBV18
D gene: -
clone size: -
J gene: TRBJ1-5

CDR3 protein: CASGSPLGITYEQYF
CDR3 DNA: TGTGCTAGTGGTTCCCCACTCGGTATCACCTACGAGCAGTACTTC
V gene: TRBV12-5
D gene: -
clone size: -
J gene: TRBJ2-7

CDR3 protein: CASSLDRDTEAFF
CDR3 DNA: TGTGCCAGCAGCTTAGACAGGGACACTGAAGCTTTCTTT
V gene: TRBV7-3
D gene: TRBD1
clone size: -
J gene: TRBJ1-1

CDR3 protein: CASSTRTGGNEKLFF
CDR3 DNA: TGTGCCAGTAGTACTCGGACAGGGGGGAATGAAAAACTGTTTTTT
V gene: TRBV19
D gene: TRBD1
clone size: -
J gene: TRBJ1-4

CDR3 protein: CATSAVAVIQETQYF
CDR3 DNA: TGTGCCACCTCCGCGGTAGCGGTGATCCAAGAGACCCAGTACTTC
V gene: TRBV10-3
D gene: -
clone size: -
J gene: TRBJ2-5

CDR3 protein: CASSLGTSGYEQYF
CDR3 DNA: TGTGCCAGCAGCTTGGGAACTAGCGGCTACGAGCAGTACTTC
V gene: TRBV5-4
D gene: TRBD2
clone size: -
J gene: TRBJ2-7

CDR3 protein: CASSSLLAGRASEQFF
CDR3 DNA: TGTGCCAGCAGCTCCCTACTAGCGGGACGAGCAAGTGAGCAGTTCTTC
V gene: TRBV7-3
D gene: TRBD2
clone size: -
J gene: TRBJ2-1

CDR3 protein: CASSSGLAGGRETQYF
CDR3 DNA: TGTGCCAGCAGCTCCGGACTAGCGGGGGGGCGTGAGACCCAGTACTTC
V gene: TRBV7-8
D gene: TRBD2
clone size: -
J gene: TRBJ2-5

CDR3 protein: CASSGTGGLYGYTF
CDR3 DNA: TGTGCCAGCAGTGGGACAGGGGGGCTCTATGGCTACACCTTC
V gene: TRBV28
D gene: TRBD1
clone size: -
J gene: TRBJ1-2

CDR3 protein: CATSAGGTGGETQYF
CDR3 DNA: TGTGCCACCAGTGCCGGCGGGACAGGGGGAGAGACCCAGTACTTC
V gene: TRBV24-1
D gene: TRBD1
clone size: once
J gene: TRBJ2-5

CDR3 protein: CASSHGWNLEQFF
CDR3 DNA: TGTGCCAGCAGTCACGGATGGAACTTGGAGCAGTTCTTC
V gene: TRBV7-3
D gene: -
clone size: -
J gene: TRBJ2-1

CDR3 protein: CASSLARTDGQGEQYF
CDR3 DNA: TGTGCCAGCAGCTTAGCTCGGACGGACGGTCAGGGCGAGCAGTACTTC
V gene: TRBV13
D gene: -
clone size: -
J gene: TRBJ2-7

CDR3 protein: CASSVGVADTQYF
CDR3 DNA: TGTGCCAGCAGTGTGGGGGTCGCAGATACGCAGTATTTT
V gene: TRBV6-4
D gene: -
clone size: -
J gene: TRBJ2-3

CDR3 protein: CASTPSGARSSYNEQFF
CDR3 DNA: TGTGCCAGCACCCCCTCCGGGGCGCGAAGCTCCTACAATGAGCAGTTCTTC
V gene: TRBV7-3
D gene: -
clone size: -
J gene: TRBJ2-1

CDR3 protein: CASSILNNEQFF
CDR3 DNA: TGTGCCAGTAGTATTCTGAACAATGAGCAGTTCTTC
V gene: TRBV19
D gene: -
clone size: -
J gene: TRBJ2-1

CDR3 protein: CASSLPSGRSSYEQYF
CDR3 DNA: TGTGCCAGCAGCTTGCCCTCAGGGCGCAGCTCCTACGAGCAGTACTTC
V gene: TRBV7-9
D gene: -
clone size: -
J gene: TRBJ2-7

CDR3 protein: CASGTQGNQETQYF
CDR3 DNA: TGTGCCAGCGGAACACAGGGAAACCAAGAGACCCAGTACTTC
V gene: TRBV27
D gene: -
clone size: -
J gene: TRBJ2-5

CDR3 protein: CASSNIESSYNEQFF
CDR3 DNA: TGTGCCAGCAGCAACATCGAGAGCTCCTACAATGAGCAGTTCTTC
V gene: TRBV21-1
D gene: -
clone size: -
J gene: TRBJ2-1

CDR3 protein: CASSQGSASGRSSYEQYF
CDR3 DNA: TGTGCCAGCAGCCAAGGTTCGGCTAGCGGGAGGTCCTCCTACGAGCAGTACTTC
V gene: TRBV3-1/TRBV3-2
D gene: TRBD2
clone size: -
J gene: TRBJ2-7

CDR3 protein: CASERTGMTDQPQHF
CDR3 DNA: TGTGCCAGCGAAAGGACAGGGATGACAGATCAGCCCCAGCATTTT
V gene: TRBV2
D gene: TRBD1
clone size: -
J gene: TRBJ1-5

CDR3 protein: CASSFGLSGLGNGYTF
CDR3 DNA: TGTGCCAGCAGCTTTGGATTATCAGGGTTGGGAAATGGCTACACCTTC
V gene: TRBV7-2
D gene: -
clone size: -
J gene: TRBJ1-2

CDR3 protein: CASSVAGANYEQYF
CDR3 DNA: TGTGCCAGCAGTGTAGCGGGGGCTAACTACGAGCAGTACTTC
V gene: TRBV25-1
D gene: TRBD2
clone size: -
J gene: TRBJ2-7

CDR3 protein: CASSFENLGGNTIYF
CDR3 DNA: TGCGCCAGCAGCTTCGAGAACTTAGGGGGAAACACCATATATTTT
V gene: TRBV5-1
D gene: -
clone size: -
J gene: TRBJ1-3

CDR3 protein: CASSVVASGGLGTDTQYF
CDR3 DNA: TGTGCCAGCAGCGTAGTGGCTAGCGGTGGCCTTGGCACAGATACGCAGTATTTT
V gene: TRBV9
D gene: TRBD2
clone size: -
J gene: TRBJ2-3

CDR3 protein: CASSQDLGVGNEQFF
CDR3 DNA: TGTGCCAGCAGCCAAGATCTGGGGGTAGGGAATGAGCAGTTCTTC
V gene: TRBV4-2
D gene: -
clone size: -
J gene: TRBJ2-1

CDR3 protein: CASSSGTSGLETQYF
CDR3 DNA: TGCGCCAGCAGCTCCGGGACTAGCGGGTTGGAGACCCAGTACTTC
V gene: TRBV5-1
D gene: TRBD2
clone size: -
J gene: TRBJ2-5